The 30 T cell receptor beta chains below come from one sample, sequenced in a study of blood T cell repertoires in COVID-19. Using immunoSEQ multiplex PCR, the repertoire was profiled, and TCRdb retains in-frame clones only, with some absent. The table shows around 170,000 clones, with about 74% occurring only once. The sequenced sample was peripheral blood. These receptors all stem from a woman aged 80 or over with acute or convalescent COVID-19.

The V call is TRBV28, the J call TRBJ1-1; D is undetermined. Germline V gene data show CDR1 as MDHEN and CDR2 as SYDVKM. The CDR3 extends over 12 amino acids. Trimming pared 2 bases from V and 11 bases from J, leaving 12 bases between. CDR3 sequence (DNA): TGTGCCAGCAGTTTAAGGCAGAGCAGGGCTTTCTTT. This encodes CASSLRQSRAFF.

CDR3 residues: CASSRSTGWFDGYTF. The CDR3 nucleotides read TGTGCCAGCAGCCGTTCGACAGGGTGGTTCGATGGCTACACCTTC. V usage is TRBV2 and J usage is TRBJ1-2; 7 bases map to TRBD1. J gave up 6 bases and V 6 bases, and 13 bases lay outside the gene matches. In germline, CDR1 is SNHLY, CDR2 FYNNEI. The CDR3 runs 15 residues. Drawing the rest from reference TRBV2 and TRBJ1-2, the complete variable domain is EPEVTQTPSHQVTQMGQEVILRCVPISNHLYFYWYRQILGQKVEFLVSFYNNEISEKSEIFDDQFSVERPDGSNFTLKIRSTKLEDSAMYFCASSRSTGWFDGYTFGSGTRLTVV.

In this sample, this clone turned up once. The chain recombines TRBV24-1 with TRBJ2-7; 8 nucleotides line up with TRBD1. J was trimmed by 5 bases and V by 7 bases; bases with no gene match: 6. Germline lookup yields CDR1 KGHDR and CDR2 SFDVKD. The CDR3 covers 13 residues. In nucleotides, the CDR3 is TGTGCCACCAGCCGTGGACAGGGCCACGAGCAGTACTTC. This encodes CATSRGQGHEQYF.

The chain recombines TRBV4-2 with TRBJ2-5; D is unclear. V was clipped by 0 bases and J by 5 bases, with 10 bases between them. The CDR3 runs 14 residues. Germline V gives CDR1 LGHNA, CDR2 YNFKEQ. The CDR3 DNA sequence: TGTGCCAGCAGCCAAGATCATGGTCGGGAGACCCAGTACTTC. As protein: CASSQDHGRETQYF.

This rearrangement joins TRBV7-3 to TRBJ2-1, with a weak D call TRBD1 (5 bases). The germline V and J ends were trimmed by 2 bases and 2 bases, with 10 bases remaining between them. Looked up from germline, CDR1 is SGHTA and CDR2 is FQGTGA. The CDR3 extends over 15 amino acids. CDR3 DNA sequence: TGTGCCAGCAGCTTATGGCAGGGCCCCTACAATGAGCAGTTCTTC. Translated, it gives CASSLWQGPYNEQFF.

The chain joins TRBV2 to TRBJ1-5; 11 bases align to TRBD1. Unmatched junction bases numbered 3, after V lost 4 bases and J lost 10 bases. Germline CDR1 and CDR2: SNHLY and FYNNEI. The CDR3 is made up of 13 amino acids. DNA of the CDR3: TGTGCCAGCAGTGGGGACAGGGGGTCACCCCAGCATTTT. Protein: CASSGDRGSPQHF.

This clone was detected once. The J gene is TRBJ2-7, the V gene TRBV19; the match to TRBD2 covers 10 bases. CDR1 is LNHDA and CDR2 is SQIVND in the germline V gene (reference sequence). The CDR3 extends over 16 amino acids. The junction had 9 bases not matched to a gene; V was cut back by 6 bases and J by 1 base. For the CDR3, the DNA is TGTGCCAGTAGCCGGTCTCTAGCGGGAGCGTCCTACGAGCAGTACTTC. Residues: CASSRSLAGASYEQYF.

This chain connects TRBV29-1 to TRBJ2-2, with a weak D call TRBD1 (9 bases). CDR1 is SQVTM and CDR2 is ANQGSEA in the germline V gene. This CDR3 region has 18 residues. Trimming left V 7 bases short and J 1 base short, with 25 bases between. The CDR3 is CSAADRGELAGNTGELFF. The CDR3 DNA follows: TGCAGCGCTGCGGACAGGGGAGAGCTAGCGGGGAACACCGGGGAGCTGTTTTTT.

This rearrangement joins TRBV13 to TRBJ1-1, with D unresolved. Germline-derived CDR1 and CDR2 are PRHDT and FYEKMQ (reference sequence). CDR3 length: 13 residues. V was trimmed by 5 bases and J by 3 bases, leaving 10 bases between them. CDR3 sequence (DNA): TGTGCCAGCAGCCGGGAGAGAGACACTGAAGCTTTCTTT. It is translated as CASSRERDTEAFF.

V and J are TRBV28 and TRBJ1-2, with 7 bases that match TRBD1. J was trimmed by 5 bases and V by 7 bases; bases with no gene match: 4. Per germline, CDR1 MDHEN and CDR2 SYDVKM. This CDR3 comprises 12 residues. The CDR3 sequence: CASTQGQYGYTF. The CDR3 DNA reads TGTGCCAGCACCCAGGGACAGTATGGCTACACCTTC.

J is TRBJ2-7 and V is TRBV5-1; the match to TRBD2 covers 8 bases. The germline V gene encodes CDR1 SGHRS and CDR2 YFSETQ. Losses at the gene ends were 2 bases for V and 1 base for J; bases not matched to a gene: 5. The CDR3 extends over 15 amino acids. The CDR3 protein is CASSFSSGGSYEQYF. In DNA form, the CDR3 reads TGCGCCAGCAGCTTTTCTTCGGGAGGGTCCTACGAGCAGTACTTC.

The genes are TRBV5-4 and TRBJ2-1, with TRBD2 matching 7 bases. Germline trimming cut 3 bases from V and 3 bases from J; bases unmatched to any gene: 6. The CDR3 runs 15 residues. Germline CDR1 SGHNT, CDR2 YYREEE (reference sequence). The CDR3 loop reads CASSWGGTFYNEQFF. The CDR3 region has the DNA TGTGCCAGCAGCTGGGGAGGGACTTTCTACAATGAGCAGTTCTTC.

A remark on this clone: At one end the junction does not follow the germline gene, possibly because of a read error. V is TRBV24-1 and J is TRBJ2-5; the D gene is possibly TRBD1 (5 bases). The germline CDR1 and CDR2 sequences are KGHDR and SFDVKD. The CDR3 runs 15 residues. CDR3 protein: CATSSRSAGQEAQYF. CDR3 in DNA: TGTGCCACCAGTAGCCGTAGTGCCGGACAAGAGGCCCAGTACTTC.

The chain couples TRBV24-1 to TRBJ1-2; TRBD1 is a possible D gene (6 bases). This CDR3 is built from 13 residues. Germline V gene data show CDR1 as KGHDR and CDR2 as SFDVKD. V was cut by 8 bases and J by 3 bases, with 12 bases left in between. The CDR3 protein is CATNRGGDYGYTF. In DNA form, the CDR3 reads TGTGCCACCAATCGAGGGGGTGACTATGGCTACACCTTC.

In DNA, the CDR3 is TGTGCCAGCAGCAAAGTGGCTAGCGTTAAGGTTATGAACACCGGGGAGCTGTTTTTT. Protein sequence: CASSKVASVKVMNTGELFF. The rearrangement uses TRBV21-1 and TRBJ2-2; the table calls TRBD2, which could not be checked here. TRBV21-1 is a documented pseudogene. The CDR3 length is 19 residues.

This clone was detected once. The gene calls are TRBV9 and TRBJ1-2; TRBD1 matches at 7 bases. The germline V gene encodes CDR1 SGDLS and CDR2 YYNGEE. The CDR3 loop spans 14 amino acids. J gave up 7 bases and V 4 bases, and 10 bases lay outside the gene matches. CDR3 in DNA: TGTGCCAGCAGCCCTAGACAGGGAACTACTGGCTACACCTTC. It translates to CASSPRQGTTGYTF.

The rearrangement joins TRBV10-3 to TRBJ2-7; the match to TRBD1 covers 9 bases. Germline-derived CDR1 and CDR2 are ENHRY and SYGVKD. J gave up 0 bases and V 6 bases, and 3 bases lay outside the gene matches. The CDR3 length is 14 residues. CDR3 sequence: CAISRDRVSYEQYF. CDR3 in DNA: TGTGCCATCAGCCGGGACAGGGTCTCCTACGAGCAGTACTTC.

The chain uses TRBV28 and TRBJ2-7; unclear D gene. There are 15 residues in the CDR3. Germline V lookup: CDR1 MDHEN, CDR2 SYDVKM. The V end was cut by 2 bases, the J end by 0 bases, with 11 bases between. The CDR3 sequence: CASSLITSSSYEQYF. DNA for the CDR3: TGTGCCAGCAGTTTAATCACTTCGAGCTCCTACGAGCAGTACTTC.

V is TRBV18 and J is TRBJ2-3; 8 bases map to TRBD2. The trim removed 2 bases at V and 2 bases at J, leaving 3 bases unmatched. CDR3 length equals 15 residues. Germline CDR1 KGHSH, CDR2 LQKENI. CDR3 loop: CASSPSTSATDTQYF. The CDR3 DNA reads TGTGCCAGCTCACCATCGACTAGCGCCACAGATACGCAGTATTTT.

This clone was observed a handful of times. The V call is TRBV27, the J call TRBJ1-5; D is ambiguous. V dropped 8 bases and J dropped 0 bases, with 20 bases sitting between them. Germline V gene data show CDR1 as MNHEY and CDR2 as SMNVEV (reference sequence). The CDR3 length is 17 residues. CDR3 nucleotides: TGTGCCAGCGGAGACCTCCTGACGGTTTATAGCAATCAGCCCCAGCATTTT. This gives the protein CASGDLLTVYSNQPQHF.

This clone is a singleton in its sample. At the DNA level, this CDR3 is encoded by other sequences in the same sample as well. This chain connects TRBV28 to TRBJ2-7; TRBD1 might be the D (6 bases). The V end lost 6 bases, the J end lost 2 bases, and 11 bases lay between the germline ends. The CDR3 contains 13 residues. Germline assignment: CDR1 MDHEN and CDR2 SYDVKM. The CDR3 here is CASSSGQTYEQYF. CDR3 DNA sequence: TGTGCCAGCAGCTCCGGACAGACCTACGAGCAGTACTTC.

V is TRBV7-9 and J is TRBJ1-3; TRBD1 might be the D (5 bases). The V end lost 6 bases, the J end lost 2 bases, and 17 bases lay between the germline ends. The CDR3 covers 16 residues. The germline V gene encodes CDR1 SEHNR and CDR2 FQNEAQ (reference sequence). CDR3 amino acids: CASSTHGAGPGNTIYF. In DNA form, the CDR3 reads TGTGCCAGCAGTACCCATGGGGCAGGTCCTGGAAACACCATATATTTT. The full variable domain, with the rest looked up from reference TRBV7-9 and TRBJ1-3, is DTGVSQNPRHKITKRGQNVTFRCDPISEHNRLYWYRQTLGQGPEFLTYFQNEAQLEKSRLLSDRFSAERPKGSFSTLEIQRTEQGDSAMYLCASSTHGAGPGNTIYFGEGSWLTVV.

V and J are TRBV11-2 and TRBJ2-2, with 8 nucleotides matching TRBD2. This CDR3 has 16 residues. The V gene's germline CDR1 is SGHAT and CDR2 FQNNGV. V was clipped by 2 bases and J by 4 bases; unmatched bases: 6. The CDR3 coding sequence is TGTGCCAGCAGCTTACTAGCGGGCACCCCCACCGGGGAGCTGTTTTTT. The encoded protein is CASSLLAGTPTGELFF.

The chain carries TRBV6-6 and TRBJ1-1, with D uncertain. Trimming shortened V by 5 bases and J by 6 bases, and 25 bases separated the two germline ends. Germline CDR1 and CDR2: MNHNY and SVGAGI (reference sequence). The CDR3 runs 17 residues. The CDR3 coding sequence is TGTGCCAGCAGTCAAACTACCGGGAGCCCAGGACGTTCTGAAGCTTTCTTT. Protein product: CASSQTTGSPGRSEAFF.

J is TRBJ2-1 and V is TRBV7-8; D might be TRBD1 (5 bases). The V and J ends lost 1 base and 4 bases respectively, with 17 bases between them. Germline CDR1 SGHVS, CDR2 FQNEAQ. This CDR3 contains 17 residues. The CDR3, as DNA: TGTGCCAGCAGCTTAGAGGGGCCAGGGATTACTTACAATGAGCAGTTCTTC. Encoded protein: CASSLEGPGITYNEQFF. Variable domain in full (rest from reference TRBV7-8 and TRBJ2-1): GAGVSQSPRYKVAKRGQDVALRCDPISGHVSLFWYQQALGQGPEFLTYFQNEAQLDKSGLPSDRFFAERPEGSVSTLKIQRTQQEDSAVYLCASSLEGPGITYNEQFFGPGTRLTVL.

There are a few counts of this clone. The chain recombines TRBV4-3 with TRBJ2-2, with 12 bases fitting TRBD1. Germline V gene lookup returns CDR1 LGHNA and CDR2 YSLEER. The CDR3 length is 18 residues. J gave up 7 bases and V 0 bases, and 9 bases lay outside the gene matches. The CDR3 nucleotides are TGCGCCAGCAGCCAAGATCCTGTAGGGACAGGGGGCATCGGGGAGCTGTTTTTT. Its protein product is CASSQDPVGTGGIGELFF.

This clone was observed a handful of times. V usage is TRBV2 and J usage is TRBJ2-7, with D perhaps matching TRBD2 (6 bases). In germline, CDR1 is SNHLY, CDR2 FYNNEI. This CDR3 is built from 14 residues. V lost 4 bases to trimming and J lost 1 base, with 11 bases between them. The CDR3 nucleotides are TGTGCCAGCAGTGCGGCGGGGTGGTCCTACGAGCAGTACTTC. Its translation is CASSAAGWSYEQYF.

This clone was recorded at least ten times. The chain recombines TRBV4-1 with TRBJ2-7; 12 bases align to TRBD2. Per the germline V gene, CDR1 is MGHRA and CDR2 is YSYEKL. This CDR3 has 19 amino acids. After removal of 4 bases from V and 1 base from J, the junction contained 14 bases not matched to a gene. The CDR3: CASSPRTSGIGSGSYEQYF. As DNA, the CDR3 is TGCGCCAGCAGCCCGAGGACTAGCGGGATTGGCAGTGGATCCTACGAGCAGTACTTC.

The V call is TRBV5-1, the J call TRBJ2-3; 10 bases agree with TRBD2. The CDR3 covers 16 residues. In germline, CDR1 is SGHRS, CDR2 YFSETQ. The V gene end was trimmed by 4 bases and the J gene end by 2 bases; junction bases not matched to a gene: 7. This CDR3 reads CASSPGLAEDTDTQYF. As DNA, the CDR3 is TGCGCCAGCAGCCCTGGACTAGCGGAAGACACAGATACGCAGTATTTT.

This rearrangement joins TRBV28 to TRBJ1-1; a possible D gene is TRBD1 (6 bases). This CDR3 spans 14 amino acids. Germline V gene lookup returns CDR1 MDHEN and CDR2 SYDVKM. V was cut by 6 bases and J by 5 bases, with 16 bases left in between. The CDR3 sequence is CASRPGQAYTEAFF. The DNA of the CDR3 is TGTGCCAGCAGACCGGGACAAGCGTATACTGAAGCTTTCTTT.